The source of this T cell receptor beta chain is a study of cytomegalovirus exposure and HLA in healthy donors. Study outcomes and limitations: TCR beta sequences reportedly predicted most subjects' HLA-A and HLA-B alleles accurately.

The study ran its PCR with 60 Vbeta and 13 Jbeta primers. Under the authors' procedure: In a later analysis, of roughly 83 million unique beta chains, some 10 million appeared in at least two donors. Repertoires were generated with immunoSEQ multiplex PCR, while TCRdb's copy carries only in-frame clones and drops some. The V and J calls and clone size are taken from that table; D and trimming were inferred from the DNA. The listing records just over 80,000 clones. On this clone itself: Its antigen remains unidentified.

What was sequenced was PBMCs. This receptor was obtained from a woman aged 30 to 39 in good health and CMV-seronegative.

CDR3 coding DNA: TGTGCCAGCGGGAACTTAGACAGGGCTGGGGGCTACACCTTC. Its translation: CASGNLDRAGGYTF. The chain employs TRBV6-5 and TRBJ1-2; 7 bases are shared with TRBD1. Germline V lookup: CDR1 MNHEY, CDR2 SVGAGI. This CDR3 has 14 residues. Unmatched junction bases numbered 14, after V lost 8 bases and J lost 8 bases.